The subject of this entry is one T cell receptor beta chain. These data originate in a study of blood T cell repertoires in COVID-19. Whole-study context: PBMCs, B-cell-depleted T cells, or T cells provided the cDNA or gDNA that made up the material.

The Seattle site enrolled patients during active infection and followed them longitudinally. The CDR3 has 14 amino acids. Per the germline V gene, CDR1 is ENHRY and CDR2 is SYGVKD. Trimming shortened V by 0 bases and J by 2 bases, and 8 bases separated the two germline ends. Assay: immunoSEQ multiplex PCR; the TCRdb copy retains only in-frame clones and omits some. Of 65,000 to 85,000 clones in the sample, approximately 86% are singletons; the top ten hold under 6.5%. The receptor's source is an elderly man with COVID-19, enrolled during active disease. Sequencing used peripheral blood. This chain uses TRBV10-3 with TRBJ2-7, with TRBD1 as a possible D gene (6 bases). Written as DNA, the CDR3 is TGTGCCATCAGTGAGTCGGACAGACCCTACGAGCAGTACTTC. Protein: CAISESDRPYEQYF.